This T cell receptor beta chain was identified in a study of radiation and T cells in renal cell carcinoma. Documented time point: baseline pretreatment blood. The treatment is: 15 Gy SBRT to primary tumor, nephrectomy 4 weeks later. Germline CDR1 is SGHTA and CDR2 is FQGNSA. The CDR3 sequence is 15 residues long. V was pared by 5 bases and J by 5 bases, with 15 bases between. Produced via immunoSEQ multiplex PCR; TCRdb's table is partial and in-frame only. The sample contains 100,000 to 150,000 clones, around 83% of which appear only once. This TCR was sampled from a woman aged 55-69 years with renal cell carcinoma. This chain links TRBV7-2 with TRBJ2-2; a possible D gene is TRBD1 (5 bases). The starting material was blood, obtained from a patient whose treatment included radiotherapy and nephrectomy. In DNA form, the CDR3 reads TGTGCCAGCAGCCCACAGGAAGTATTTACCGGGGAGCTGTTTTTT. It yields the protein CASSPQEVFTGELFF.